The source of this T cell receptor (beta chain) is a study of T cells in Graves' hyperthyroidism and ophthalmopathy. Study-wide findings and caveats: Most clonotypes expanded in thyroid above 0.001 were likewise present in blood.

Per germline, CDR1 ENHRY and CDR2 SYGVKD. The length of the CDR3 is 11 residues. V lost 8 bases and J 0 bases, leaving 4 bases between the germline ends. The table lists this clonotype with many counts. Its antigen is unidentified. Active moderate-to-severe ophthalmopathy, Clinical Activity Score at least 3, NOSPECS at least 4, under 3 months' duration. Regions amplified from RNA transcripts were the TCR beta CDR3 regions. The TCR CDR3 first-round RT-PCR relied on the HTBI primer set. TCRdb fed the multiplex PCR reads into MiXCR, producing one record per CDR3 protein. The table has over 500,000 distinct CDR3 sequences, around 15% seen once.

The J gene is TRBJ2-5, the V gene TRBV10-3; D call uncertain. Sequenced: blood. The source of this sequence is a woman aged 25-40 years with Graves' ophthalmopathy. CDR3 coding DNA: TGTGCCATCTCGGACCAAGAGACCCAGTACTTC. Its protein is CAISDQETQYF.